Below, 32 T cell receptor beta chains from the same sample are listed, as sequenced in a study of T cells in Graves' hyperthyroidism and ophthalmopathy. Amplified regions were TCR beta CDR3 sequences from RNA transcripts. With the HTBI primer set, the TCR CDR3 went through a first round of RT-PCR. TCRdb ran MiXCR on the multiplex PCR reads and lists one entry per CDR3 protein. Of some 720,000 distinct CDR3 sequences in the sample, 15% to 20% were seen once. What was sequenced was blood. Source of these receptors: a man aged 18 to 29 with Graves' hyperthyroidism.

This clonotype was counted between two and nine times. The chain combines TRBV5-1 with TRBJ2-1; D gene uncertain. This CDR3 spans 14 amino acids. V lost 0 bases, J lost 7 bases, and 11 bases lay in between. Germline CDR1 and CDR2: SGHRS and YFSETQ. CDR3 sequence (DNA): TGCGCCAGCAGCTTGGGAAGGGATTGGAATGAGCAGTTCTTC. It codes for CASSLGRDWNEQFF.

V and J are TRBV24-1 and TRBJ2-2, with 7 bases fitting TRBD1. After removal of 9 bases from V and 6 bases from J, the junction contained 9 bases not matched to a gene. Germline V gene sequence: CDR1 KGHDR, CDR2 SFDVKD. This CDR3 is 14 amino acids long. As DNA, the CDR3 is TGTGCCACCGGGGTCACAGGGGTTTCCGGGGAGCTGTTTTTT. Residues: CATGVTGVSGELFF.

The V and J genes are TRBV13 and TRBJ2-7, with D possibly matching TRBD1 (7 bases). V dropped 5 bases and J dropped 0 bases, with 14 bases sitting between them. The V gene's germline CDR1 is PRHDT and CDR2 FYEKMQ (reference sequence). CDR3 length: 15 amino acids. CDR3 bases: TGTGCCAGCAGCCCAGGGGGGCTAAGCTCCTACGAGCAGTACTTC. This codes for CASSPGGLSSYEQYF.

This clonotype appeared a few times. The gene calls are TRBV18 and TRBJ1-4; D may be TRBD1 (5 bases). The CDR3 sequence is 15 residues long. The V gene's germline CDR1 is KGHSH and CDR2 LQKENI. Trimming pared 1 base from V and 5 bases from J, leaving 11 bases between. The CDR3 here is CASSPRREPNEKLFF. The CDR3 DNA sequence: TGTGCCAGCTCACCACGCAGGGAGCCAAATGAAAAACTGTTTTTT.

In its sample, this clonotype was seen many times. The V and J genes are TRBV5-8 and TRBJ2-1; tentatively, D is TRBD1 (7 bases). Trimming removed 1 base at V and 10 bases at J, with 18 bases between. CDR3 length equals 15 residues. Germline lookup yields CDR1 SGHTS and CDR2 YDEGEE. The CDR3 coding sequence is TGTGCCAGCAGCTTGTATGGCAGGGGGGCATGGGAGCAGTTCTTC. It codes for CASSLYGRGAWEQFF.

The table lists this clonotype with many counts. V is TRBV3-1 and J is TRBJ1-1; no clear D. The CDR3 totals 12 residues. Germline CDR1 is LGHDT and CDR2 is YNNKEL (reference sequence). V shed 1 base and J shed 8 bases, with 8 bases lying between them. In nucleotides, the CDR3 is TGTGCCAGCAGCCAAGGAGGCAGCGAAGCTTTCTTT. This translates into CASSQGGSEAFF.

This clonotype was seen at least ten times. The V call is TRBV28, the J call TRBJ1-2; 7 nucleotides line up with TRBD1. The CDR3 spans 16 residues. CDR1 is MDHEN, CDR2 SYDVKM, per germline. Germline trimming cut 2 bases from V and 0 bases from J; bases unmatched to any gene: 6. In DNA, the CDR3 is TGTGCCAGCAGTTTAGCGGGACAGAGATCTAACTATGGCTACACCTTC. It codes for CASSLAGQRSNYGYTF.

For the CDR3, the DNA is TGCAGCGTTGGGGCGGGAGGCGGGGAGCAGTACTTC. It translates to CSVGAGGGEQYF. The chain links TRBV29-1 to TRBJ2-7; 8 nucleotides align to TRBD2. V shed 4 bases, J shed 7 bases, and the junction held 6 bases outside the gene matches. The CDR3 extends over 12 amino acids. The V gene's germline CDR1 is SQVTM and CDR2 ANQGSEA.

The chain employs TRBV10-3 and TRBJ2-7, with D possibly being TRBD1 or TRBD2 (5 bases each). This CDR3 has 15 residues. Germline lookup yields CDR1 ENHRY and CDR2 SYGVKD. The V and J ends lost 6 bases and 1 base respectively, with 16 bases between them. The CDR3 DNA follows: TGTGCCATCAGGGAAACGGGACGGACTTCCTACGAGCAGTACTTC. This gives the protein CAIRETGRTSYEQYF.

This clonotype showed up many times. The chain joins TRBV28 to TRBJ1-6; D is possibly TRBD1 (5 bases). From germline, CDR1 is MDHEN and CDR2 SYDVKM. CDR3 length: 17 amino acids. V was trimmed by 6 bases and J by 0 bases, leaving 15 bases between them. The CDR3 DNA reads as TGTGCCAGCAGCGGGCCAGGGATGAGCTCCTATAATTCACCCCTCCACTTT. Amino acid sequence: CASSGPGMSSYNSPLHF.

This clonotype was seen more than once but under ten times. This sequence joins TRBV14 and TRBJ2-1, with D perhaps TRBD2 (6 bases). This CDR3 region has 12 residues. Looked up from germline, CDR1 is SGHDN and CDR2 is FVKESK. Trimming took 3 bases from V and 15 from J, leaving 15 bases between them. The CDR3 sequence: CASSQGRGGPFF. The CDR3 nucleotides read TGTGCCAGCAGCCAGGGTAGGGGAGGACCGTTCTTC.

This clonotype was detected ten times or more. The chain recombines TRBV27 with TRBJ1-5; no reliable D call. V was cut by 2 bases and J by 0 bases, with 8 bases left in between. The CDR3 contains 15 residues. Looked up from germline, CDR1 is MNHEY and CDR2 is SMNVEV (reference sequence). The CDR3 spells CASSLSPNSNQPQHF. The CDR3 DNA follows: TGTGCCAGCAGTTTAAGCCCTAATAGCAATCAGCCCCAGCATTTT.

In this sample, this clonotype turned up a few times. The rearrangement joins TRBV7-2 to TRBJ2-2; maybe TRBD2 (7 bases). CDR3 size: 14 residues. V lost 5 bases, J lost 9 bases, and 16 bases lay in between. The V gene's germline CDR1 is SGHTA and CDR2 FQGNSA. Written as DNA, the CDR3 is TGTGCCAGCAGCCCAACCGGGGGGCAACGGGAGCTGTTTTTT. Its translation is CASSPTGGQRELFF. The entire variable domain, with the rest obtained from reference TRBV7-2 and TRBJ2-2, is as follows: GAGVSQSPSNKVTEKGKDVELRCDPISGHTALYWYRQSLGQGLEFLIYFQGNSAPDKSGLPSDRFSAERTGGSVSTLTIQRTQQEDSAVYLCASSPTGGQRELFFGEGSRLTVL.

The gene calls are TRBV7-9 and TRBJ2-1; D may be TRBD2 (6 bases). Germline values: CDR1 SEHNR, CDR2 FQNEAQ (reference sequence). The V end lost 1 base, the J end lost 3 bases, and 13 bases lay between the germline ends. The CDR3 has 16 residues. The CDR3 region has the DNA TGTGCCAGCAGCTTAGTACCAGTCGGGAGCTACAATGAGCAGTTCTTC. Amino acids: CASSLVPVGSYNEQFF.

The chain links TRBV9 to TRBJ1-3; no definite D call. Per the germline V gene, CDR1 is SGDLS and CDR2 is YYNGEE. The CDR3 spans 15 residues. Trimming took 0 bases from V and 2 from J, leaving 9 bases between them. The CDR3 nucleotides are TGTGCCAGCAGCGTAGTAGGAGGAGCTGGAAACACCATATATTTT. It codes for CASSVVGGAGNTIYF.

This clonotype showed up many times. The rearrangement joins TRBV5-1 to TRBJ2-3; D may be TRBD1 (5 bases). Germline V lookup: CDR1 SGHRS, CDR2 YFSETQ. The CDR3 is made up of 14 amino acids. Trimming left V 0 bases short and J 6 bases short, with 11 bases between. In DNA, the CDR3 is TGCGCCAGCAGCTTGGGACAGTCGTCGGATACGCAGTATTTT. Translating it yields CASSLGQSSDTQYF.

The CDR3, as DNA: TGTGCCAGCAGCTCCGGGACTAGCGGCGAAGAGACCCAGTACTTC. This gives the protein CASSSGTSGEETQYF. The rearrangement links TRBV7-9 to TRBJ2-5; 11 nucleotides agree with TRBD2. CDR1 is SEHNR and CDR2 is FQNEAQ in the germline V gene (reference sequence). Trimming took 4 bases from V and 3 from J; bases not matched to a gene: 4. The CDR3 has 15 amino acids.

There are many counts of this clonotype. The V call is TRBV6-1, the J call TRBJ2-3; 13 positions agree with TRBD2. V was pared by 3 bases and J by 0 bases, with 3 bases of the junction left unmatched. Germline V gives CDR1 MNHNS, CDR2 SASEGT. This CDR3 has 17 amino acids. CDR3 sequence (DNA): TGTGCCAGCAGTGAGGGACTAGCGGGAACTAGCACAGATACGCAGTATTTT. Amino acids: CASSEGLAGTSTDTQYF.

This clonotype was seen ten or more times. The chain recombines TRBV7-9 with TRBJ2-7; 10 bases match TRBD2. The junction had 8 bases not matched to a gene; V was cut back by 5 bases and J by 7 bases. The germline CDR1 and CDR2 sequences are SEHNR and FQNEAQ (reference sequence). The CDR3 runs 14 residues. The CDR3 nucleotides are TGTGCCAGCAGCCCTCGACTAGCGGGTATGGAGCAGTACTTC. Protein product: CASSPRLAGMEQYF.

The rearrangement links TRBV2 to TRBJ1-6; D is uncertain. The CDR3 contains 13 residues. Germline loops: CDR1 SNHLY, CDR2 FYNNEI. V lost 2 bases and J 5 bases, leaving 4 bases between the germline ends. In DNA form, the CDR3 reads TGTGCCAGCAGTGAACATCATAATTCACCCCTCCACTTT. Protein sequence: CASSEHHNSPLHF.

This clonotype was picked up many times. The rearrangement links TRBV6-7 to TRBJ2-7; tentatively, D is TRBD1 or TRBD2 (5 bases each). TRBV6-7 is treated as an ORF (open reading frame) with a function not yet certain. CDR3 size: 13 residues. The ends were cut back, 2 bases at V and 6 bases at J, with 11 bases in the middle. CDR3 bases: TGTGCCAGCAGTTACATAGCAGGGACCGAGCAGTACTTC. Protein sequence: CASSYIAGTEQYF.

This clonotype came up many times. The chain recombines TRBV28 with TRBJ1-6; D unresolved. In germline, CDR1 is MDHEN, CDR2 SYDVKM. The length of the CDR3 is 9 residues. Trimming removed 8 bases from V and 9 bases from J, with 2 bases in between. The chain's CDR3 is CASGSPLHF. In DNA, the CDR3 is TGTGCCAGCGGTTCACCCCTCCACTTT.

This clonotype was recorded at least ten times. This chain connects TRBV18 to TRBJ1-6, with no clear D. Trimming took off 3 bases at V and 6 bases at J, with 6 bases between the two ends. There are 13 residues in the CDR3. Germline V gives CDR1 KGHSH, CDR2 LQKENI. This CDR3 reads CASSPDGNSPLHF. The CDR3 DNA is TGTGCCAGCTCACCCGACGGTAATTCACCCCTCCACTTT. Drawing the rest from reference TRBV18 and TRBJ1-6, the complete variable domain is NAGVMQNPRHLVRRRGQEARLRCSPMKGHSHVYWYRQLPEEGLKFMVYLQKENIIDESGMPKERFSAEFPKEGPSILRIQQVVRGDSAAYFCASSPDGNSPLHFGNGTRLTVT.

This clonotype was detected many times. V usage is TRBV13 and J usage is TRBJ2-1, with D hard to call. Germline V lookup: CDR1 PRHDT, CDR2 FYEKMQ (reference sequence). The CDR3 loop spans 13 amino acids. V was clipped by 9 bases and J by 7 bases, with 16 bases between them. In nucleotides, the CDR3 is TGTGCCAGTCGGCTCCCCATGGATAATGAGCAGTTCTTC. Protein product: CASRLPMDNEQFF.

This clonotype showed up just a few times. The CDR3 DNA reads TGTGCCAGCAGCTTAGGCAGGAACAACATTCAGTACTTC. Encoded protein: CASSLGRNNIQYF. The chain carries TRBV7-3 and TRBJ2-4; no firm D call. The V gene lost 2 bases and the J gene lost 7 bases, with 9 bases spanning the gap. CDR3 length equals 13 residues. Looked up from germline, CDR1 is SGHTA and CDR2 is FQGTGA.

The chain recombines TRBV12-3 or TRBV12-4 with TRBJ2-2; 9 bases fit TRBD2. Trimming took 0 bases from V and 8 from J; bases not matched to a gene: 13. The CDR3 contains 18 residues. The DNA for the CDR3 is TGTGCCAGCAGTTTAGCGCCGGGACTAGCCTCCCCCGCGGGGGAGCTGTTTTTT. Its protein is CASSLAPGLASPAGELFF.

This clonotype was counted at least ten times. The chain is built from TRBV28 and TRBJ1-4; D remains unclear. Trimming stripped 6 bases from V and 5 bases from J, with 7 bases between. The length of the CDR3 is 12 residues. Germline CDR1 MDHEN, CDR2 SYDVKM. The CDR3 nucleotides read TGTGCCAGCAGCCAAAAGAATGAAAAACTGTTTTTT. Amino acid sequence: CASSQKNEKLFF.

In this sample, this clonotype turned up many times. CDR3 protein: CASSFRGQGRVTEAFF. For the CDR3, the DNA is TGTGCCAGCAGTTTTAGGGGGCAGGGTAGGGTCACTGAAGCTTTCTTT. The chain carries TRBV12-3 or TRBV12-4 and TRBJ1-1; the match to TRBD1 covers 7 bases. V lost 3 bases to trimming and J lost 4 bases; unmatched junction nucleotides: 11. The length of the CDR3 is 16 residues.

Notes on this clonotype: A much larger clone lies a single base off, so this may be a read error. The V call is TRBV28, the J call TRBJ2-7; D gene unclear. In germline, CDR1 is MDHEN, CDR2 SYDVKM. The CDR3 is made up of 12 amino acids. V was clipped by 3 bases and J by 5 bases, with 8 bases between them. The DNA for the CDR3 is TGTGCCAGCAGTTTGCGCAGGAACGAGCAGTACTTC. It translates to CASSLRRNEQYF.

This clonotype appeared many times. The J gene is TRBJ2-7, the V gene TRBV13; unclear D gene. CDR3 size: 15 residues. V gave up 1 base and J gave up 2 bases, with 12 bases separating them. CDR1 is PRHDT, CDR2 FYEKMQ, per germline (reference sequence). CDR3 region: CASSLEGNNTYEQYF. DNA of the CDR3: TGTGCCAGCAGCTTAGAGGGCAACAATACCTACGAGCAGTACTTC.

This clonotype appeared many times. The rearrangement links TRBV28 to TRBJ2-1, with TRBD2 identical over 9 bases. V was pared by 4 bases and J by 7 bases, with 8 bases of the junction left unmatched. The CDR3 has 15 amino acids. From germline, CDR1 is MDHEN and CDR2 SYDVKM. CDR3 coding DNA: TGTGCCAGCAGTTCCCCGGGACTAGCCCAGAATGAGCAGTTCTTC. Amino acids: CASSSPGLAQNEQFF.

This clonotype was observed at least ten times. The chain couples TRBV30 to TRBJ2-7; no clear D. In germline, CDR1 is GTSNPN, CDR2 SVGIG (reference sequence). This CDR3 has 12 residues. Trimming left V 0 bases short and J 6 bases short, with 9 bases between. CDR3 loop: CAWSVPAGEQYF. The CDR3 nucleotides are TGTGCCTGGAGTGTACCCGCTGGCGAGCAGTACTTC.